Below, 18 T cell receptor beta chains from the same sample are listed, as sequenced in a study of T cells in localized non-small cell lung cancer. The repertoire was sequenced with immunoSEQ multiplex PCR; TCRdb's copy has only in-frame clones and lacks some. The sample includes tens of thousands of clones, about nine tenths seen only once; the top ten take around 3.8%. This material consisted of peripheral blood, taken before any cancer treatment. The origin of the receptors is a male donor older than 55 with stage III lung adenocarcinoma.

The chain carries TRBV19 and TRBJ2-5; 10 nucleotides align to TRBD2. Germline V gives CDR1 LNHDA, CDR2 SQIVND (reference sequence). V was pared by 6 bases and J by 4 bases, with 11 bases of the junction left unmatched. The CDR3 loop spans 16 amino acids. DNA for the CDR3: TGTGCCAGTAGGGAGACGCGGACTAGCGGTCGAGAGACCCAGTACTTC. This translates into CASRETRTSGRETQYF.

The V call is TRBV30, the J call TRBJ2-7; no definite D call. The CDR3 runs 15 residues. CDR1 and CDR2 from the germline V gene are GTSNPN and SVGIG (reference sequence). Trimming took 4 bases from V and 3 from J, leaving 19 bases between them. The CDR3: CAWTLRFNRVYEQYF. CDR3 nucleotide sequence: TGTGCCTGGACGCTCAGGTTCAATCGAGTCTACGAGCAGTACTTC.

The chain links TRBV18 to TRBJ1-1; D unclear. V was cut by 3 bases and J by 5 bases, with 10 bases left in between. CDR3 length: 13 residues. CDR1 is KGHSH and CDR2 is LQKENI in the germline V gene. CDR3 in amino acids: CASSPSHKTEAFF. In DNA, the CDR3 is TGTGCCAGCTCACCGTCTCACAAAACTGAAGCTTTCTTT. The full variable domain, its missing parts supplied by reference TRBV18 and TRBJ1-1, is NAGVMQNPRHLVRRRGQEARLRCSPMKGHSHVYWYRQLPEEGLKFMVYLQKENIIDESGMPKERFSAEFPKEGPSILRIQQVVRGDSAAYFCASSPSHKTEAFFGQGTRLTVV.

This clone occurred a few times. The genes are TRBV2 and TRBJ1-1; possibly TRBD1 for D (6 bases). The V gene lost 4 bases and the J gene lost 4 bases, with 16 bases spanning the gap. In germline, CDR1 is SNHLY, CDR2 FYNNEI. The CDR3 sequence is 15 residues long. The CDR3 bases are TGTGCCAGCAGTGTGGACCGGGGGGCGAGCACTGAAGCTTTCTTT. Translating gives CASSVDRGASTEAFF.

The rearrangement links TRBV5-6 to TRBJ2-7, with 9 positions matching TRBD1. The CDR3 loop spans 13 amino acids. Germline V gene sequence: CDR1 SGHDT, CDR2 YYEEEE. The ends lost 4 bases at V and 3 bases at J; junction bases unmatched: 2. The CDR3 DNA is TGTGCCAGCAGCCAGACAGGGGGCTACGAGCAGTACTTC. Translated, it gives CASSQTGGYEQYF.

This clone was observed a single time. The chain carries TRBV28 and TRBJ1-6; TRBD1 aligns across 8 bases. The CDR3 has 15 amino acids. Germline CDR1 reads MDHEN; CDR2 reads SYDVKM. Losses at the gene ends were 6 bases for V and 2 bases for J; bases not matched to a gene: 3. CDR3 region: CASRGQGAYNSPLHF. DNA for the CDR3: TGTGCCAGCAGAGGACAGGGCGCCTATAATTCACCCCTCCACTTT.

The V call is TRBV11-2, the J call TRBJ1-1; TRBD1 matches at 9 bases. V gave up 5 bases and J gave up 6 bases; unmatched junction bases: 1. Germline CDR1 SGHAT, CDR2 FQNNGV. The CDR3 runs 12 residues. The CDR3, as DNA: TGTGCCAGCAGCCGGGACAGGGCTGAAGCTTTCTTT. Translation gives CASSRDRAEAFF.

This clone has a handful of counts. The CDR3, as DNA: TGTGCCAGCAGCGTACCGGGACAGGATTATGGCTACACCTTC. This sequence encodes CASSVPGQDYGYTF. The rearrangement uses TRBV5-8 and TRBJ1-2, with 8 bases matching TRBD1. The ends lost 4 bases at V and 5 bases at J; junction bases unmatched: 7. Germline-derived CDR1 and CDR2 are SGHTS and YDEGEE. The length of the CDR3 is 14 residues.

The V gene is TRBV2, the J gene TRBJ2-3; D unresolved. This CDR3 comprises 14 residues. CDR1 is SNHLY and CDR2 is FYNNEI in the germline V gene. Deletions cut 6 bases from V and 0 bases from J, with 10 bases between. This CDR3 reads CASRSGFSTDTQYF. CDR3 DNA: TGTGCCAGCAGGTCCGGATTTAGCACAGATACGCAGTATTTT.

This clone has a handful of counts. This sequence joins TRBV5-1 and TRBJ1-1, with a tentative D call TRBD1 (6 bases). Per the germline V gene, CDR1 is SGHRS and CDR2 is YFSETQ. This CDR3 is built from 13 residues. Trimming removed 3 bases at V and 13 bases at J, with 19 bases between. In nucleotides, the CDR3 is TGCGCCAGCAGCTCCTCGCCCTCAGGGGAGAGTTTCTTT. Protein product: CASSSSPSGESFF. Full variable domain (missing parts from reference TRBV5-1 and TRBJ1-1): KAGVTQTPRYLIKTRGQQVTLSCSPISGHRSVSWYQQTPGQGLQFLFEYFSETQRNKGNFPGRFSGRQFSNSRSEMNVSTLELGDSALYLCASSSSPSGESFFGQGTRLTVV.

The V gene is TRBV5-6, the J gene TRBJ2-6; D gene uncertain. CDR1 and CDR2 (germline): SGHDT, YYEEEE. V was cut by 0 bases and J by 0 bases, with 13 bases left in between. This CDR3 is 18 amino acids long. The CDR3 here is CASSLVYGVSSGANVLTF. CDR3 DNA: TGTGCCAGCAGCTTGGTCTATGGGGTTAGCTCTGGGGCCAACGTCCTGACTTTC.

Worth noting for this clone: Its ends do not fully match the called genes, so a read error is possible. The chain carries TRBV19 and TRBJ1-5; no definite D call. This CDR3 spans 13 amino acids. The germline V gene encodes CDR1 LNHDA and CDR2 SQIVND (reference sequence). The CDR3 reads CASSIGGKATPTF. In nucleotides, the CDR3 is TGTGCCAGTAGTATAGGTGGAAAAGCGACCCCAACGTTT. Complete variable domain (other parts from reference TRBV19 and TRBJ1-5): DGGITQSPKYLFRKEGQNVTLSCEQNLNHDAMYWYRQDPGQGLRLIYYSQIVNDFQKGDIAEGYSVSREKKESFPLTVTSAQKNPTAFYLCASSIGGKATPTFGDGTRLSIL.

J is TRBJ1-1 and V is TRBV5-1, with D possibly being TRBD1 (6 bases). Germline assignment: CDR1 SGHRS and CDR2 YFSETQ. This CDR3 contains 15 residues. With 4 bases removed from V and 1 base from J, the gap between germline ends came to 14 bases. The chain's CDR3 is CASSPVVRGNTEAFF. The CDR3 nucleotides are TGCGCCAGCAGCCCAGTCGTCAGGGGGAACACTGAAGCTTTCTTT.

CDR3 residues: CASRGLAGTEQYF. The CDR3 DNA reads as TGTGCCAGCAGGGGACTAGCGGGAACAGAGCAGTACTTC. The J gene is TRBJ2-7, the V gene TRBV25-1; 13 positions match TRBD2. The CDR3 runs to 13 residues. Germline V gene sequence: CDR1 MGHDK, CDR2 SYGVNS. V lost 6 bases to trimming and J lost 7 bases; unmatched junction nucleotides: 3.

Written as DNA, the CDR3 is TGTGCCAGCAGACGTGCGACAGGGGGCAGCACAGATACGCAGTATTTT. This sequence encodes CASRRATGGSTDTQYF. The chain joins TRBV6-6 to TRBJ2-3; 10 positions agree with TRBD1. Looked up from germline, CDR1 is MNHNY and CDR2 is SVGAGI (reference sequence). The CDR3 is made up of 16 amino acids. With 6 bases clipped from V and 0 bases from J, the junction kept 6 bases outside the gene matches.

This chain links TRBV28 with TRBJ1-2, with D tentatively TRBD1 (6 bases). Between the trimmed V and J ends, which lost 4 bases and 5 bases, there was a span of 23 bases. The CDR3 sequence is 17 residues long. The germline V gene has CDR1 MDHEN and CDR2 SYDVKM. The CDR3 sequence is CASSSPIDRRGGYGYTF. CDR3 bases: TGTGCCAGCAGTTCCCCCATTGACAGGAGAGGAGGGTATGGCTACACCTTC.

The V gene is TRBV18, the J gene TRBJ1-1; D call uncertain. The CDR3 loop spans 15 amino acids. Trimming stripped 1 base from V and 1 base from J, with 10 bases between. In germline, CDR1 is KGHSH, CDR2 LQKENI. The CDR3 DNA is TGTGCCAGCTCACCACTATCGGTGAAGAACACTGAAGCTTTCTTT. Translation: CASSPLSVKNTEAFF.

This clone was recorded a few times. This chain connects TRBV5-6 to TRBJ2-5; 14 nucleotides align to TRBD2. Germline CDR1 SGHDT, CDR2 YYEEEE. This CDR3 contains 16 residues. V trimming: 0 bases; J trimming: 4 bases; junction bases outside the gene matches: 2. CDR3 sequence: CASSLETSGRGETQYF. CDR3 DNA: TGTGCCAGCAGCTTGGAGACTAGCGGGAGGGGAGAGACCCAGTACTTC.